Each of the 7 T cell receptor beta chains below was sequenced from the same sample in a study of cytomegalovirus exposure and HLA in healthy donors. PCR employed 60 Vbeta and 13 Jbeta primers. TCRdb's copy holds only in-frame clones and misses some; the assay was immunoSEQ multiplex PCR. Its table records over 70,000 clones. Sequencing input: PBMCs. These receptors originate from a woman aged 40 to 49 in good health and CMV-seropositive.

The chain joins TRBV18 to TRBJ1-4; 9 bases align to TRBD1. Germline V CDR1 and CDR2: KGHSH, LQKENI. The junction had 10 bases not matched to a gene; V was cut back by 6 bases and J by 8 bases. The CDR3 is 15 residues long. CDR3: CASSLSGQGNEKLFF. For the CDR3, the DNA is TGTGCCAGCTCGCTCAGCGGACAGGGGAACGAAAAACTGTTTTTT.

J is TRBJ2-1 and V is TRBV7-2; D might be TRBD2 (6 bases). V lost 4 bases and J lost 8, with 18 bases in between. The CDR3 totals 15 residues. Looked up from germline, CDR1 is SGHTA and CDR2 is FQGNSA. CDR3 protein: CASSSVAGGPHEQFF. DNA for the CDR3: TGTGCCAGCAGCTCCGTAGCCGGAGGGCCGCATGAGCAGTTCTTC.

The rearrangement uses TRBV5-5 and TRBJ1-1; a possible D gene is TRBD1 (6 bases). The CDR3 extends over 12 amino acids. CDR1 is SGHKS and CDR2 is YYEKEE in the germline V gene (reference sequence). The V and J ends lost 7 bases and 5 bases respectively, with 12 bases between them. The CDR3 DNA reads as TGTGCCAGCGGAAGGGGGTATACTGAAGCTTTCTTT. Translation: CASGRGYTEAFF.

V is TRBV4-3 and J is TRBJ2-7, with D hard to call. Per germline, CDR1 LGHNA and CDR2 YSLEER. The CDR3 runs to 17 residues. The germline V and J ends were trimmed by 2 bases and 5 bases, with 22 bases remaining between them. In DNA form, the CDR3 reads TGCGCCAGCAGCCAAACCCCCTCAGGCATCTCCTACGACGAGCAGTACTTC. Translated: CASSQTPSGISYDEQYF.

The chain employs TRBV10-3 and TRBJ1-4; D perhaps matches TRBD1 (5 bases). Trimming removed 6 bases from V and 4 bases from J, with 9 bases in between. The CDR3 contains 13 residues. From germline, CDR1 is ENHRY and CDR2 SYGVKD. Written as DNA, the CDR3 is TGTGCCATCAGACAGGCCCTTAATGAAAAACTGTTTTTT. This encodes CAIRQALNEKLFF.

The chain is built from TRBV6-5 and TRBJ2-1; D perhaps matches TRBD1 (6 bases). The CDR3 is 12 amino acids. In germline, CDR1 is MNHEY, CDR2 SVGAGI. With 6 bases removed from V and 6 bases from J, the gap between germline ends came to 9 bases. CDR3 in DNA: TGTGCCAGCAGAGAACAGGGCAATGAGCAGTTCTTC. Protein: CASREQGNEQFF.

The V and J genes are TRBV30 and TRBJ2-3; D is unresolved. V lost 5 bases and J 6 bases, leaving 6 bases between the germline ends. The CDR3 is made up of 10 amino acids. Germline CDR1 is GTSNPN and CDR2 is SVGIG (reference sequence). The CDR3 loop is CAWFLDTQYF. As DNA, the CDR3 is TGTGCCTGGTTTCTGGATACGCAGTATTTT.